The subject of this entry is one TCR beta chain. Under the authors' procedure: The authors estimated nucleated cell counts from reference gene primer amplification. Libraries were prepared by immunoSEQ multiplex PCR; TCRdb keeps only in-frame clonotypes and omits some of them. V, J and clone size were drawn from that table, and D and trimming were deduced from the DNA. The sample shows some 380,000 clones, roughly 80% of them seen only once. This sample was included in a study of blood T cell repertoires in COVID-19. About the study: Some COVID-19 samples were acute and others convalescent; all came from the United States, Italy and Spain. PBMCs, B-cell-depleted T cells, or T cells were the source of the cDNA or gDNA that made up the material.

CDR1 is ENHRY and CDR2 is SYGVKD in the germline V gene. The ends were cut back, 6 bases at V and 0 bases at J, with 9 bases in the middle. CDR3 length equals 14 residues. The chain combines TRBV10-3 with TRBJ1-3; D ambiguous. Sequences were obtained from peripheral blood. This clonotype was obtained from a human donor with acute or convalescent COVID-19. The donor label of this sample is uncertain. The CDR3 is CAISLGSSGNTIYF. The CDR3 DNA follows: TGTGCCATCAGCCTGGGGAGCTCTGGAAACACCATATATTTT.